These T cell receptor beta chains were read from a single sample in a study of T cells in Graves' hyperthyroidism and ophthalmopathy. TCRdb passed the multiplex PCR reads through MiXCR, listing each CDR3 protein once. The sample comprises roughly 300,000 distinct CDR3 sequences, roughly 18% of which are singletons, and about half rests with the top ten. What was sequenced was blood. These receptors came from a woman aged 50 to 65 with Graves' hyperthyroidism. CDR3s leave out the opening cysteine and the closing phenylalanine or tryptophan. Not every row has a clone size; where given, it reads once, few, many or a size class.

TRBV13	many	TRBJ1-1	ASSFFGNTEAF
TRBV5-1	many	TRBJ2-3	ASSRERGTDTQY
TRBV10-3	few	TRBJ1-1	AISEAWDEAF
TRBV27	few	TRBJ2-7	ASSTYGTPYSYEQY
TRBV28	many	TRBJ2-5	ASGFGETQY
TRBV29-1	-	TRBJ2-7	SVVQGPYEQY
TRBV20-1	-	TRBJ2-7	SAREGGLAGYGQY
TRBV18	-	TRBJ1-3	ASSRDRGFSGNTIY
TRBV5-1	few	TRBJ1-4	ASSAASYEKLF
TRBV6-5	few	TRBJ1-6	ASSYSPQGLDSPLH
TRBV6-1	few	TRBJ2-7	ASTLLAGDYEQY
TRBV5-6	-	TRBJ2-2	ASSQGLNTGELV
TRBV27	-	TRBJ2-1	ASSPRGLAGYNEQF
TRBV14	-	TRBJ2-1	ASSQSRGGKNEQF
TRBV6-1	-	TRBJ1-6	ASRAGQGQSPLH
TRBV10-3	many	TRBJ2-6	AISGSPGANVLT
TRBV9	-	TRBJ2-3	ASSVTPGQGTRPDTQY
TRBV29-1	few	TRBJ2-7	SVKLQGTPYEQY
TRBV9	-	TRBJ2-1	ASNLLDSASNEQF
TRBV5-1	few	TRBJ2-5	ASSFSGTGVAETQY
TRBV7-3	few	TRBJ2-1	ASSLRGLAATDEQF
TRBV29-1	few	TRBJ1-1	SVRLTVNTEAF
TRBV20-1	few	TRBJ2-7	SAREGDRGEYEQY
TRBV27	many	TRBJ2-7	ASSPSGGDEQY
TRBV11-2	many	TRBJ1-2	ASSSPTGTDGYT
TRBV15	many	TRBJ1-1	ATSRGDRWVSTEAF
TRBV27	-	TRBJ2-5	ASSIAGGEETQY
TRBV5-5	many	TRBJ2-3	ASSSTQGAADTQY
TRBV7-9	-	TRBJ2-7	ASSLVVAGAYEQY